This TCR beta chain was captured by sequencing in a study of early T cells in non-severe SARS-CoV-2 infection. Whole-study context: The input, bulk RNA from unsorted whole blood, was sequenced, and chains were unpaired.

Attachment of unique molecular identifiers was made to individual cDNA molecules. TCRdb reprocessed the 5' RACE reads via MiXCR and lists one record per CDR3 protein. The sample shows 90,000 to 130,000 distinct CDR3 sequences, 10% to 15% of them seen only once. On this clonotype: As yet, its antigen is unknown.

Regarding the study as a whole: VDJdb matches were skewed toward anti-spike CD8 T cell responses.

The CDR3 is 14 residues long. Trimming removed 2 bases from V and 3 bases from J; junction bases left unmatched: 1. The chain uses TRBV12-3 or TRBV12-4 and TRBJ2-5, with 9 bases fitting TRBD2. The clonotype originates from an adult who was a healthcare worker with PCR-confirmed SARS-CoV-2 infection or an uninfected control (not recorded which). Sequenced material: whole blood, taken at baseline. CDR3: CASSLRLAEETQYF. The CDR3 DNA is TGTGCCAGCAGTTTAAGACTAGCGGAAGAGACCCAGTACTTC.